The sequence of this TCR beta chain was determined in a study of CD8+CD57+ T cells in acquired aplastic anemia. As for the study in general: Sorting CD4+ and CD8+ cells gave DNA averaging approximately 3 ug.

Points from the study as a whole: There were roughly 30 CD8+ CDR3 sequences that occurred in both patients and controls. Controls and patients did not differ significantly in CD8+ Simpson's diversity.

Selection for sequencing was limited to patients who had shown CD8+CD57+ cell expansion by flow cytometry. Patients were untreated when blood was sampled. On this clonotype: Antigen specificity is unknown.

It was genomic DNA that served as the template for profiling TCR beta VDJ and CDR3. Via MiXCR, TCRdb re-called the reads, giving one row per CDR3 protein. The profile shows around 130,000 distinct CDR3 sequences, 55% to 60% of them singletons. Trimming took 7 bases from V and 6 from J, leaving 15 bases between them. Germline V lookup: CDR1 SNHLY, CDR2 FYNNEI. The CDR3 consists of 13 residues. Sequenced sample: sorted CD4+, CD8+, or CD8+CD57+ T cells (not recorded which) from PBMCs. This sequence was found in a human donor with aplastic anemia. The V and J genes are TRBV2 and TRBJ2-5, with unresolved D. The CDR3 loop reads CASTGMTVKTQYF. In DNA, the CDR3 is TGTGCCAGCACTGGTATGACGGTCAAGACCCAGTACTTC.